This T cell receptor beta chain originates from a study of blood T cells in healthy people across ages. The use of a sample-barcoded 5' primer and a J-beta primer mix characterized a second PCR of roughly 6 to 11 cycles. TCRdb used MiXCR to reprocess the 5' RACE reads, holding one entry per CDR3 protein. In the table there are approximately 400,000 distinct CDR3 sequences, more than 45% of which are singletons. The CDR3 is made up of 16 amino acids. Germline V gene sequence: CDR1 SGHRS, CDR2 YFSETQ. V was shortened by 0 bases and J by 0 bases, with 9 bases between the two germline ends. V usage is TRBV5-1 and J usage is TRBJ1-4, with D maybe TRBD1 (6 bases). The material sequenced was blood. The TCR sequence derives from a man aged 55-75 years in good health. CDR3 in DNA: TGCGCCAGCAGCTTGGCGACAGGATCAACTAATGAAAAACTGTTTTTT. Residues: CASSLATGSTNEKLFF.